These 23 T cell receptor beta chains were sequenced from one sample in a study of shared clonotypes between healthy human individuals. Sequencing was performed with immunoSEQ multiplex PCR; in TCRdb, only in-frame clones are kept and a portion is missing. The sample lists a few hundred thousand clones; over 60% were seen once. The sample comprised PBMCs. Receptors were obtained from a woman between 40 and 50 years old in good health. Some clones in this sample may be carry-over from other donors' samples.

The CDR3 DNA reads as TGTGCCAGCAGCTTACCCCTAGCGGGAGTGGAGACCCAGTACTTC. It translates to CASSLPLAGVETQYF. This sequence joins TRBV7-2 and TRBJ2-5, with 10 bases identical to TRBD2. The ends lost 2 bases at V and 5 bases at J; junction bases unmatched: 5. The CDR3 contains 15 residues. Germline V gene lookup returns CDR1 SGHTA and CDR2 FQGNSA.

This chain connects TRBV5-1 to TRBJ2-1, with TRBD1 identical over 8 bases. The CDR3 is 20 amino acids. Germline CDR1 reads SGHRS; CDR2 reads YFSETQ. Trimming took 1 base from V and 1 from J; bases not matched to a gene: 16. CDR3 bases: TGCGCCAGCAGCTTGAGCGCAGGGGGCGCAAGGCGGAGGTCCTACAATGAGCAGTTCTTC. It yields the protein CASSLSAGGARRRSYNEQFF.

CDR3 nucleotide sequence: TGTGCCAGCAGCCCCCAGGGGTACGAGCAGTACTTC. Its translation: CASSPQGYEQYF. This sequence joins TRBV14 and TRBJ2-7, with D maybe TRBD1 (6 bases). The V gene's germline CDR1 is SGHDN and CDR2 FVKESK. V was pared by 4 bases and J by 4 bases, with 8 bases between. The CDR3 extends over 12 amino acids.

The sample holds one count of this clone. The germline gene is not matched at one end of the junction; a read error may be the cause. This chain joins TRBV11-2 and TRBJ1-1, with 7 nucleotides matching TRBD1. The V gene's germline CDR1 is SGHAT and CDR2 FQNNGV. The CDR3 runs 14 residues. Here the CDR3 reads CVSSAGTANTEAFF. The CDR3 nucleotides are TGTGTCAGCAGCGCCGGGACAGCTAACACTGAAGCTTTCTTT.

This clone was seen more than once but under ten times. The genes are TRBV10-2 and TRBJ2-5; TRBD2 matches at 8 bases. The J call is uncertain, as TRBJ2-7 better fits the DNA end. This CDR3 spans 13 amino acids. The germline V gene has CDR1 WSHSY and CDR2 SAAADI. In DNA, the CDR3 is TGCGCCAGCACGAGCGGGAGCTCCTACGAGCAGTACTTC. This translates into CASTSGSSYEQYF.

The chain joins TRBV7-9 to TRBJ2-1, with D tentatively TRBD2 (6 bases). The CDR3 contains 16 residues. Trimming pared 5 bases from V and 3 bases from J, leaving 17 bases between. From germline, CDR1 is SEHNR and CDR2 FQNEAQ (reference sequence). CDR3 coding DNA: TGTGCCAGCAGCACAATACTAGCTCATAACTACAATGAGCAGTTCTTC. As protein: CASSTILAHNYNEQFF. The full variable domain, rest sourced from reference TRBV7-9 and TRBJ2-1, is DTGVSQNPRHKITKRGQNVTFRCDPISEHNRLYWYRQTLGQGPEFLTYFQNEAQLEKSRLLSDRFSAERPKGSFSTLEIQRTEQGDSAMYLCASSTILAHNYNEQFFGPGTRLTVL.

In DNA form, the CDR3 reads TGCAGCGTTGAAAAGAACGAGGGACACTATGGCTACACCTTC. As protein: CSVEKNEGHYGYTF. V and J are TRBV29-1 and TRBJ1-2, with a tentative D call TRBD1 (5 bases). The germline CDR1 and CDR2 sequences are SQVTM and ANQGSEA. The ends were cut back, 2 bases at V and 3 bases at J, with 13 bases in the middle. There are 14 residues in the CDR3.

V gene TRBV7-3 combines with J gene TRBJ2-1, with D uncertain. Trimming removed 5 bases from V and 0 bases from J, with 17 bases in between. The CDR3 is 17 amino acids. The germline V gene has CDR1 SGHTA and CDR2 FQGTGA. The CDR3 sequence: CASSPRARVSSYNEQFF. Written as DNA, the CDR3 is TGTGCCAGCAGCCCCCGTGCCCGGGTTAGCTCCTACAATGAGCAGTTCTTC.

The V and J genes are TRBV6-1 and TRBJ1-5; no clear D. This CDR3 is 13 amino acids long. Germline CDR1 is MNHNS and CDR2 is SASEGT. The V end lost 5 bases, the J end lost 0 bases, and 5 bases lay between the germline ends. The CDR3 coding sequence is TGTGCCAGCAGTTCCCGTAGCAATCAGCCCCAGCATTTT. Translated: CASSSRSNQPQHF.

V is TRBV6-1 and J is TRBJ2-7; 7 nucleotides line up with TRBD1. With 1 base clipped from V and 4 bases from J, the junction kept 7 bases outside the gene matches. This CDR3 region has 15 residues. CDR1 MNHNS and CDR2 SASEGT come from the germline V gene. In DNA form, the CDR3 reads TGTGCCAGCAGTGAAGTAGGGACAGCCGATTACGAGCAGTACTTC. It encodes CASSEVGTADYEQYF.

A single count supports this clone. This likely reflects a read error, since a far larger clone is one base away. This chain links TRBV11-1 with TRBJ2-7; 7 bases are shared with TRBD2. The CDR3 is 15 residues long. With 2 bases clipped from V and 3 bases from J, the junction kept 7 bases outside the gene matches. Germline values: CDR1 SGHAT, CDR2 FQDESV (reference sequence). The CDR3 DNA is TGTGCCAGCAGCTTAACAGTGACTAGCAGCTACGAGCAGTACTTC. Translated: CASSLTVTSSYEQYF.

As to this clone: This sample includes further DNA sequences coding for the same CDR3. This rearrangement joins TRBV18 to TRBJ2-5; D is possibly TRBD1 or TRBD2 (5 bases each). V was pared by 0 bases and J by 4 bases, with 9 bases between. Germline CDR1 and CDR2: KGHSH and LQKENI. The length of the CDR3 is 14 residues. CDR3 DNA: TGTGCCAGCTCACCACCGGGGGTCAGAGAGACCCAGTACTTC. Its translation is CASSPPGVRETQYF.

V usage is TRBV30 and J usage is TRBJ1-5, with D perhaps TRBD1 (5 bases). CDR1 and CDR2 (germline): GTSNPN, SVGIG (reference sequence). The CDR3 runs 14 residues. V lost 3 bases and J 4 bases, leaving 13 bases between the germline ends. The CDR3 bases are TGTGCCTGGAGCCGGGACTCCACTAATCAGCCCCAGCATTTT. Residues: CAWSRDSTNQPQHF.

V gene TRBV30 combines with J gene TRBJ1-4; no clear D. This CDR3 comprises 17 residues. V was clipped by 3 bases and J by 0 bases, with 17 bases between them. Germline V gene data show CDR1 as GTSNPN and CDR2 as SVGIG (reference sequence). The CDR3 sequence: CAWRTWEPVATNEKLFF. DNA of the CDR3: TGTGCCTGGAGGACGTGGGAACCTGTTGCAACTAATGAAAAACTGTTTTTT.

This clone was observed a single time. The V gene is TRBV15, the J gene TRBJ2-5; D remains unclear. The ends were cut back, 2 bases at V and 7 bases at J, with 8 bases in the middle. CDR1 is LNHNV and CDR2 is YYDKDF in the germline V gene (reference sequence). This CDR3 contains 12 residues. This chain's CDR3 is CATSRLRVTQYF. The CDR3 DNA sequence: TGTGCCACCAGCAGACTCCGGGTGACCCAGTACTTC. Drawing the rest from reference TRBV15 and TRBJ2-5, the complete variable domain is DAMVIQNPRYQVTQFGKPVTLSCSQTLNHNVMYWYQQKSSQAPKLLFHYYDKDFNNEADTPDNFQSRRPNTSFCFLDIRSPGLGDTAMYLCATSRLRVTQYFGPGTRLLVL.

The V call is TRBV7-9, the J call TRBJ2-7; tentatively, D is TRBD1 or TRBD2 (5 bases each). Between the trimmed V and J ends, which lost 4 bases and 3 bases, there was a span of 16 bases. The CDR3 loop spans 15 amino acids. The V gene's germline CDR1 is SEHNR and CDR2 FQNEAQ (reference sequence). The CDR3 DNA reads as TGTGCCAGCAGCTCCTGGACACCGGGATTCTACGAGCAGTACTTC. It specifies CASSSWTPGFYEQYF.

This clone was observed at least ten times. This sample includes further DNA sequences coding for the same CDR3. The chain combines TRBV29-1 with TRBJ2-7; D might be TRBD1 (6 bases). This CDR3 contains 14 residues. V lost 6 bases and J lost 3, with 18 bases in between. In germline, CDR1 is SQVTM, CDR2 ANQGSEA. CDR3 sequence (DNA): TGCAGCGTCCGGACAGTCAGAACTTTCTACGAGCAGTACTTC. This gives the protein CSVRTVRTFYEQYF.

Details on this clone: It differs at one base from a far larger clone, so likely a read error. The same CDR3 can be traced to other DNA sequences in this sample. The genes are TRBV7-6 and TRBJ2-7; D assignment may be TRBD1 or TRBD2 (6 bases each). This CDR3 is built from 15 residues. CDR1 and CDR2 (germline): SGHVS, FNYEAQ. V lost 4 bases to trimming and J lost 5 bases, with 18 bases between them. The CDR3 loop is CASSSQGTGAHEQYF. The CDR3 DNA reads as TGTGCCAGCAGCTCGCAGGGGACGGGGGCCCACGAGCAGTACTTC.

The J gene is TRBJ1-2, the V gene TRBV12-5; D unresolved. Germline CDR1 is LGHNT and CDR2 is FRNRAP. Trimming stripped 0 bases from V and 8 bases from J, with 10 bases between. The CDR3 covers 13 residues. CDR3 sequence reads: CASGLVPGEGYTF. The CDR3 nucleotides are TGTGCTAGTGGTTTGGTACCCGGGGAGGGCTACACCTTC.

The CDR3 region has the DNA TGCGCCAGCAGCCAAACAGGGGGTCGGGAAAAACTGTTTTTT. It encodes CASSQTGGREKLFF. The chain couples TRBV4-3 to TRBJ1-4, with 8 bases matching TRBD1. V dropped 2 bases and J dropped 8; count of bases not matched to a gene: 4. Per the germline V gene, CDR1 is LGHNA and CDR2 is YSLEER. The CDR3 is made up of 14 amino acids.

A single count supports this clone. The V and J genes are TRBV29-1 and TRBJ2-7, with D perhaps TRBD2 (6 bases). Germline V gene data show CDR1 as SQVTM and CDR2 as ANQGSEA. Trimming stripped 4 bases from V and 1 base from J, with 17 bases between. The CDR3 extends over 15 amino acids. The DNA for the CDR3 is TGCAGCGTTGTAAAGCAAGCGGGTGAGTCCTACGAGCAGTACTTC. This sequence encodes CSVVKQAGESYEQYF.

The V and J genes are TRBV7-2 and TRBJ1-2, with 7 bases lining up with TRBD1. J gave up 4 bases and V 5 bases, and 7 bases lay outside the gene matches. The CDR3 has 14 residues. Looked up from germline, CDR1 is SGHTA and CDR2 is FQGNSA. The DNA for the CDR3 is TGTGCCAGCAGCACAGCCGGGACAGTCTATGGCTACACCTTC. Its protein is CASSTAGTVYGYTF.

This clone was counted once. The chain joins TRBV29-1 to TRBJ2-1; possibly TRBD1 or TRBD2 for D (5 bases each). The V end lost 7 bases, the J end lost 13 bases, and 23 bases lay between the germline ends. CDR3 length: 13 residues. Per germline, CDR1 SQVTM and CDR2 ANQGSEA. The CDR3 DNA reads as TGCAGCGCAAGTCATTGGGACCAATTGTTCCAGTTCTTC. It yields the protein CSASHWDQLFQFF.